One sample yielded the 10 T cell receptor beta chains listed below, sequenced in a study of tumor-infiltrating lymphocytes in primary liver carcinoma. The blood RNA (from unsorted whole blood) was obtained, and germline DNA was also extracted. Making TCR beta cDNA involved approximately 480 ng total RNA and a constant-region primer. Each TCR beta library was derived from three nested multiplex PCR rounds that employed slightly modified ARM-PCR. The first two PCR rounds, around 11 cycles each, used TRBV1-TRBV30 forward primers and a C-beta reverse primer. TCRdb called the multiplex PCR reads again in MiXCR, with one record for every CDR3 protein. The sample contains 300,000 to 350,000 distinct CDR3 sequences, roughly 61% of which appear only once. Source material: peripheral blood. The receptors originated from a man between 35 and 55 years old with primary liver carcinoma and hepatitis B virus infection.

This clonotype has only one observation. At one end, the junction sequence differs from germline, possibly due to a read error. V usage is TRBV11-1 and J usage is TRBJ2-1, with 11 bases identical to TRBD2. Germline CDR1 is SGHAT and CDR2 is FQDESV (reference sequence). CDR3 length equals 14 residues. This CDR3 is CACSFGLAGTEQFF. CDR3 bases: TGTGCCTGCAGCTTTGGACTAGCGGGCACTGAGCAGTTCTTC. Based on the CDR3 plus reference TRBV11-1 and TRBJ2-1, the full variable domain is EAEVAQSPRYKITEKSQAVAFWCDPISGHATLYWYRQILGQGPELLVQFQDESVVDDSQLPKDRFSAERLKGVDSTLKIQPAELGDSAMYLCACSFGLAGTEQFFGPGTRLTVL.

Comment on this clonotype: A much larger clonotype is one base distant, so this may be a read error. The chain joins TRBV6-5 to TRBJ1-2; 11 bases are shared with TRBD1. CDR3 length equals 14 residues. V shed 5 bases, J shed 6 bases, and the junction held 5 bases outside the gene matches. CDR1 and CDR2 from the germline V gene are MNHEY and SVGAGI. CDR3 protein: CASSRTGGVNGYTF. The DNA for the CDR3 is TGTGCCAGCAGTAGGACAGGGGGCGTCAATGGCTACACCTTC.

As concerns this clonotype: At one boundary the junction diverges from the germline segment, which might be a read error. This sequence joins TRBV6-5 and TRBJ2-5, with 7 bases identical to TRBD1. CDR1 MNHEY and CDR2 SVGAGI come from the germline V gene. The CDR3 is made up of 14 amino acids. For the CDR3, the DNA is TGTGTCAGCAGTAAACGGACAGGAATGGAGACCCAGTACTTC. Its protein product is CVSSKRTGMETQYF.

The chain uses TRBV28 and TRBJ2-3, with D unclear. Per the germline V gene, CDR1 is MDHEN and CDR2 is SYDVKM. The CDR3 is 14 amino acids. V was clipped by 3 bases and J by 0 bases, with 7 bases between them. For the CDR3, the DNA is TGTGCCAGCAGTTTTCCAAGTAGCACAGATACGCAGTATTTT. Amino acids: CASSFPSSTDTQYF. The full variable domain, completed using reference TRBV28 and TRBJ2-3, is DVKVTQSSRYLVKRTGEKVFLECVQDMDHENMFWYRQDPGLGLRLIYFSYDVKMKEKGDIPEGYSVSREKKERFSLILESASTNQTSMYLCASSFPSSTDTQYFGPGTRLTVL.

The rearrangement uses TRBV24-1 and TRBJ2-2; 11 bases align to TRBD2. The CDR3 length is 17 residues. V gave up 3 bases and J gave up 6 bases; unmatched junction bases: 8. The germline CDR1 and CDR2 sequences are KGHDR and SFDVKD. CDR3 amino acids: CATSDPPGTSGAGELFF. DNA for the CDR3: TGTGCCACCAGTGATCCCCCCGGGACTAGCGGCGCCGGGGAGCTGTTTTTT.

Details on this clonotype: A much larger clone differs by one base, so this may be a read error. This likely comes from a read error, as the CDR3 has no conserved phenylalanine or tryptophan at its end. The J gene is TRBJ2-7, the V gene TRBV6-1; D is perhaps TRBD1 (5 bases). The CDR3 is 15 amino acids. Germline V CDR1 and CDR2: MNHNS, SASEGT. Trimming removed 1 base from V and 2 bases from J, with 12 bases in between. The CDR3 sequence is CASSEGPGITYEQYL. The CDR3 nucleotides are TGTGCCAGCAGTGAAGGTCCAGGGATTACCTACGAGCAGTACCTC.

Remarks on this clonotype: Being one base from a much bigger clone, this may be a read error. The rearrangement joins TRBV6-1 to TRBJ1-6, with D maybe TRBD1 (6 bases). The V and J ends lost 0 bases and 9 bases respectively, with 12 bases between them. CDR3 length: 15 residues. Germline V gene sequence: CDR1 MNHNS, CDR2 SASEGT. The CDR3 DNA reads as TGTGCCAGCAGTGAAGCGGGAGAAGGGGGTTCACCCCTCCACTTT. Its protein is CASSEAGEGGSPLHF.

This clonotype was counted ten times or more. The chain carries TRBV6-5 and TRBJ1-2; 11 nucleotides match TRBD1. With V trimmed by 0 bases and J by 8 bases, 8 bases remained unmatched. The germline gives CDR1 MNHEY, CDR2 SVGAGI. The CDR3 is made up of 16 amino acids. The CDR3 here is CASSYSNLGQGEGYTF. CDR3 coding DNA: TGTGCCAGCAGTTACTCGAACCTGGGACAGGGGGAAGGCTACACCTTC.

Ten or more counts support this clonotype. The rearrangement uses TRBV28 and TRBJ2-1, with D hard to call. The germline V gene encodes CDR1 MDHEN and CDR2 SYDVKM. The V end was cut by 3 bases, the J end by 15 bases, with 15 bases between. The length of the CDR3 is 12 residues. The chain's CDR3 is CASSLLLVWVFF. The CDR3 region has the DNA TGTGCCAGCAGTTTGCTATTGGTTTGGGTGTTCTTC.

CDR3 sequence reads: CASSLASSFDEQFF. CDR3 bases: TGCGCCAGCAGCTTGGCCTCGAGTTTTGATGAGCAGTTCTTC. The chain combines TRBV5-1 with TRBJ2-1, with unresolved D. CDR3 length equals 14 residues. Trimming removed 0 bases at V and 8 bases at J, with 12 bases between. Germline V gene sequence: CDR1 SGHRS, CDR2 YFSETQ. Using reference TRBV5-1 and TRBJ2-1 for the parts outside the CDR3, the full variable domain is KAGVTQTPRYLIKTRGQQVTLSCSPISGHRSVSWYQQTPGQGLQFLFEYFSETQRNKGNFPGRFSGRQFSNSRSEMNVSTLELGDSALYLCASSLASSFDEQFFGPGTRLTVL.